Sequencing of this TCR beta chain was carried out in a study of T cells in Graves' hyperthyroidism and ophthalmopathy. It was RNA transcripts that yielded the amplified TCR beta CDR3 regions. HTBI primers were the set used in a first-round RT-PCR of the TCR CDR3. TCRdb re-called the multiplex PCR reads with MiXCR, one entry per CDR3 protein. The table records roughly 600,000 distinct CDR3 sequences, approximately 14% of them present only once. V dropped 6 bases and J dropped 0 bases, with 12 bases sitting between them. CDR1 is SGHTA, CDR2 FQGTGA, per germline. This CDR3 is built from 15 residues. This clonotype occurred many times.

This receptor was identified in a woman between 45 and 65 years old with Graves' ophthalmopathy. The chain has TRBV7-3 and TRBJ2-1; D uncertain. Source material: blood. CDR3: CASSPDTGSYNEQFF. In DNA, the CDR3 is TGTGCCAGCAGTCCAGACACGGGCTCCTACAATGAGCAGTTCTTC.